The 5 T cell receptor beta chains below all came from one sample that was sequenced in a study of control samples from healthy donors and cancer patients. Clones were read by immunoSEQ multiplex PCR, and TCRdb kept only the in-frame ones, dropping some. The sample lists about 110,000 clones, approximately 88% occurring once. The source material was PBMCs. The receptors originated from a woman in her sixties with lung cancer.

In this sample, this clone turned up once. The chain recombines TRBV6-5 with TRBJ2-5; weak D call: TRBD2 (6 bases). CDR3 size: 13 residues. Germline V gene sequence: CDR1 MNHEY, CDR2 SVGAGI. Trimming pared 7 bases from V and 3 bases from J, leaving 12 bases between. The CDR3 is CASTRDLKETQYF. The CDR3 DNA is TGTGCCAGCACTCGGGACTTGAAAGAGACCCAGTACTTC.

The rearrangement joins TRBV6-5 to TRBJ1-2, with D possibly matching TRBD1 (6 bases). The CDR3 consists of 13 residues. In germline, CDR1 is MNHEY, CDR2 SVGAGI. The germline V and J ends were trimmed by 3 bases and 4 bases, with 9 bases remaining between them. CDR3 residues: CASSYNRAYGYTF. The CDR3 DNA reads as TGTGCCAGCAGTTATAACAGGGCCTATGGCTACACCTTC.

The V and J genes are TRBV18 and TRBJ2-3; D is possibly TRBD1 (5 bases). This CDR3 spans 13 amino acids. Germline CDR1 KGHSH, CDR2 LQKENI. Deletions cut 5 bases from V and 0 bases from J, with 6 bases between. The CDR3 protein is CASSGASTDTQYF. The CDR3 region has the DNA TGTGCCAGCTCAGGGGCTAGCACAGATACGCAGTATTTT.

The CDR3 loop is CASSSGGFNQPQHF. As DNA, the CDR3 is TGTGCCAGCAGCAGCGGAGGGTTCAATCAGCCCCAGCATTTT. V usage is TRBV19 and J usage is TRBJ1-5, with unresolved D. Trimming took off 9 bases at V and 3 bases at J, with 15 bases between the two ends. CDR3 length: 14 amino acids. Germline values: CDR1 LNHDA, CDR2 SQIVND (reference sequence).

The CDR3 here is CASSVGPASLGSPLHF. CDR3 bases: TGTGCCAGCAGCGTAGGCCCCGCTAGTTTAGGGTCACCCCTCCACTTT. V gene TRBV9 combines with J gene TRBJ1-6; D is unresolved. This CDR3 contains 16 residues. CDR1 SGDLS and CDR2 YYNGEE come from the germline V gene. Trimming took 0 bases from V and 10 from J, leaving 17 bases between them.